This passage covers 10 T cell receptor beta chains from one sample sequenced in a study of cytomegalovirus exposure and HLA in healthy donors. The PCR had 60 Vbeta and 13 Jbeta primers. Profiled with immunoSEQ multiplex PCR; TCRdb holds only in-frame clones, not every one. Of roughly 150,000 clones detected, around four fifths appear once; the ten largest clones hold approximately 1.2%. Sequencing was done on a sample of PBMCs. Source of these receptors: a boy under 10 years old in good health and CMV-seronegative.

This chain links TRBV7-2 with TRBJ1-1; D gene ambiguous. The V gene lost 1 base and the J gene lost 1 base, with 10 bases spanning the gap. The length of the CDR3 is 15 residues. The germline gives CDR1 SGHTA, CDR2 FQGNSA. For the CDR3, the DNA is TGTGCCAGCAGCTTAGGGCGCGGAAAGAACACTGAAGCTTTCTTT. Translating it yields CASSLGRGKNTEAFF.

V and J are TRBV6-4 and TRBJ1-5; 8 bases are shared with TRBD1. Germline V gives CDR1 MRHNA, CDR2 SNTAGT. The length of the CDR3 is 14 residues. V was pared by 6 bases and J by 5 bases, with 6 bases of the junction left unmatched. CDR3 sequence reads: CASSRTGRDQPQHF. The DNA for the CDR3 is TGTGCCAGCAGCCGGACAGGGAGGGATCAGCCCCAGCATTTT.

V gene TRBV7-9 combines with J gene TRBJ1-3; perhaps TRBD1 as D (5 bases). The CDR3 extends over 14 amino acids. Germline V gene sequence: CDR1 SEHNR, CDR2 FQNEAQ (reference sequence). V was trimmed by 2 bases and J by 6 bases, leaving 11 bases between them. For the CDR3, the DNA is TGTGCCAGCAGCTTACAGGGATGGGAAAACACCATATATTTT. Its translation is CASSLQGWENTIYF.

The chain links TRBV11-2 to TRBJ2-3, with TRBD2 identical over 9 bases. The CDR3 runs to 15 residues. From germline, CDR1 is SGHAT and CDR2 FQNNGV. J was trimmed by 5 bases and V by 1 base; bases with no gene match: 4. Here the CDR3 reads CASSLGRGGIDTQYF. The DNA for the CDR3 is TGTGCCAGCAGCTTAGGGCGGGGGGGCATAGATACGCAGTATTTT.

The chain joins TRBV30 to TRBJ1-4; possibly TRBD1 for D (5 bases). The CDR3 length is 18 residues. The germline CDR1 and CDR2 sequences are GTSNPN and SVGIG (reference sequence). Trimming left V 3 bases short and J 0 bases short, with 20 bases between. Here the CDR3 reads CAWSAGGGGEPTNEKLFF. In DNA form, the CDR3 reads TGTGCCTGGAGCGCCGGCGGGGGAGGGGAACCAACTAATGAAAAACTGTTTTTT.

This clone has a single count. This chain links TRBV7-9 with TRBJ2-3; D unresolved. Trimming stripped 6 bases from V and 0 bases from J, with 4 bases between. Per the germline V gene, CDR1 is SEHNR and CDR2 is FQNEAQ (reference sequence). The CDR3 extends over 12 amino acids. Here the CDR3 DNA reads TGTGCCAGCAGTACTAGCACAGATACGCAGTATTTT. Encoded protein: CASSTSTDTQYF.

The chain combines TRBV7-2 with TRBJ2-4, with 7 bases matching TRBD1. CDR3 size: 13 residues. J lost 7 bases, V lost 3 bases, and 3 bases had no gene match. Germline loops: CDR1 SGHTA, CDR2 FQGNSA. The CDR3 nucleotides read TGTGCCAGCAGCTTTCCGGGACAGAACATTCAGTACTTC. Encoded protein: CASSFPGQNIQYF. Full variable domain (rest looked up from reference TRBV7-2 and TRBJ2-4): GAGVSQSPSNKVTEKGKDVELRCDPISGHTALYWYRQSLGQGLEFLIYFQGNSAPDKSGLPSDRFSAERTGGSVSTLTIQRTQQEDSAVYLCASSFPGQNIQYFGAGTRLSVL.

The CDR3 is CASSPRPPGQGSYQPQHF. In DNA form, the CDR3 reads TGTGCCAGCAGTCCCCGCCCCCCTGGACAGGGGTCCTATCAGCCCCAGCATTTT. The V call is TRBV27, the J call TRBJ1-5; 9 bases agree with TRBD1. V was pared by 5 bases and J by 5 bases, with 16 bases of the junction left unmatched. The CDR3 is 18 residues long. CDR1 and CDR2 from the germline V gene are MNHEY and SMNVEV (reference sequence).

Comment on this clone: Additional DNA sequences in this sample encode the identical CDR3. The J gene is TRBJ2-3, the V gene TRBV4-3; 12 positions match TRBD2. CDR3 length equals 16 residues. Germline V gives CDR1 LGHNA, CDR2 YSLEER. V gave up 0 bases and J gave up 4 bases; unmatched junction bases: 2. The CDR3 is CASSQDLAGGPDTQYF. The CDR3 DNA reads TGCGCCAGCAGCCAAGATCTAGCGGGAGGGCCAGATACGCAGTATTTT.

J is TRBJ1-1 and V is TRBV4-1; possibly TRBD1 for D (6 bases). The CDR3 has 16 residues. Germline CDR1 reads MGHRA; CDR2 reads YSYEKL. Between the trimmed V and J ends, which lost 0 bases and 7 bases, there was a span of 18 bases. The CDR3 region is CASSQDSRGQFYEAFF. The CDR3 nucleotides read TGCGCCAGCAGCCAAGATTCTAGAGGACAGTTCTATGAAGCTTTCTTT.